The 5 T cell receptor beta chains listed next were all sequenced from one sample in a study of T cells in Graves' hyperthyroidism and ophthalmopathy. There were TCR beta CDR3 regions amplified from RNA transcripts. The TCR CDR3 was amplified in a first-round RT-PCR using the HTBI primer set. MiXCR, applied by TCRdb to the multiplex PCR reads, yields one record per CDR3 protein. The sample contains some 340,000 distinct CDR3 sequences, roughly 13% of which appear only once. Specimen: blood. The source is a woman aged 40-49 years with Graves' ophthalmopathy.

This clonotype has at least ten counts. This sequence joins TRBV5-1 and TRBJ2-3; D not resolved. Germline V lookup: CDR1 SGHRS, CDR2 YFSETQ. Trimming pared 2 bases from V and 6 bases from J, leaving 13 bases between. The CDR3 has 14 residues. The CDR3 DNA follows: TGCGCCAGCAGCTTCGGCGGTTTCGGGGATACGCAGTATTTT. Protein: CASSFGGFGDTQYF.

This clonotype was counted at least ten times. This sequence joins TRBV24-1 and TRBJ2-7; 9 bases fit TRBD1. V shed 1 base and J 3 bases; nucleotides not matched to a gene: 3. The germline CDR1 and CDR2 sequences are KGHDR and SFDVKD. The CDR3 has 15 amino acids. The CDR3 bases are TGTGCCACCAGTGATTTACGACAGGGGGACTACGAGCAGTACTTC. Protein product: CATSDLRQGDYEQYF.

This clonotype was detected ten times or more. In DNA, the CDR3 is TGTGCCAGCAGTATTTGGACAGGGGGCGCGGAGACCCAGTACTTC. Translating gives CASSIWTGGAETQYF. The J gene is TRBJ2-5, the V gene TRBV27; 11 bases are a match to TRBD1. CDR1 MNHEY and CDR2 SMNVEV come from the germline V gene (reference sequence). CDR3 length: 15 amino acids. V lost 5 bases to trimming and J lost 5 bases; unmatched junction nucleotides: 7.

At least ten counts were recorded for this clonotype. The chain couples TRBV11-3 to TRBJ2-1; D may match TRBD1 or TRBD2 (5 bases each). The V end was cut by 1 base, the J end by 9 bases, with 16 bases between. Germline V lookup: CDR1 SGHNT, CDR2 YENEEA. The CDR3 runs to 15 residues. As DNA, the CDR3 is TGTGCCAGCAGCTTAGTAGGGACGGGTAAGGGTGAGCAGTTCTTC. It encodes CASSLVGTGKGEQFF.

This clonotype was recorded at least ten times. V gene TRBV10-3 combines with J gene TRBJ2-3; D is ambiguous. Looked up from germline, CDR1 is ENHRY and CDR2 is SYGVKD. V was shortened by 10 bases and J by 0 bases, with 8 bases between the two germline ends. There are 12 residues in the CDR3. The CDR3 DNA reads as TGTGCCACAGCACTGAGCACAGATACGCAGTATTTT. Its translation: CATALSTDTQYF.